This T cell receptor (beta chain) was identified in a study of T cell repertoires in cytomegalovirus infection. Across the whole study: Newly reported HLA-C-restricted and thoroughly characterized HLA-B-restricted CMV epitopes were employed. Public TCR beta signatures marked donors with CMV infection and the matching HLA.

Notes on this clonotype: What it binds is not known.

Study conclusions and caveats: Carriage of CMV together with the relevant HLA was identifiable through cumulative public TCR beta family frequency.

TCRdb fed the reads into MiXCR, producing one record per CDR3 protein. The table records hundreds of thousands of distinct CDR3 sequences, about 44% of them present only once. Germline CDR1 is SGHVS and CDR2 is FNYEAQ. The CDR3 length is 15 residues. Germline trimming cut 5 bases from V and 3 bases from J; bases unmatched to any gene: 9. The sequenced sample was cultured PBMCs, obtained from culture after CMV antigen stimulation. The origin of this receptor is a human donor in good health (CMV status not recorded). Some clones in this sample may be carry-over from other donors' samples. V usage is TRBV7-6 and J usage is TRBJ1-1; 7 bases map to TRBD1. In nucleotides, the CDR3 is TGTGCCAGCAGCCGTACCAGGGGGGTGGACACTGAAGCTTTCTTT. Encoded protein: CASSRTRGVDTEAFF.